A selection of T cell receptor beta chains follows, all from one sample in a study of blood T cell repertoires in COVID-19. The data were produced by immunoSEQ multiplex PCR, yet TCRdb's version contains in-frame clones alone and is incomplete. The table has under 200,000 clones, around nine tenths seen once. The specimen sequenced was peripheral blood. The receptors stem from a man aged 55 to 69 with COVID-19, enrolled during active disease. Both conserved end residues are part of each CDR3. Each record gives: CDR3 length, V gene, J gene, CDR3 protein.

16,TRBV27,TRBJ1-2,CASSLDDRGRVYGYTF
15,TRBV6-2/TRBV6-3,TRBJ2-5,CASSSISGNQETQYF
13,TRBV5-5,TRBJ1-1,CASSLTAGAEAFF
16,TRBV6-6,TRBJ2-1,CASSSRTGESYNEQFF
12,TRBV19,TRBJ1-1,CASTRVYTEAFF
14,TRBV5-6,TRBJ1-5,CASSLRGKNQPQHF
17,TRBV4-3,TRBJ1-3,CASSQDPQGSMGNTIYF
14,TRBV27,TRBJ2-2,CASSWRVGTGELFF
16,TRBV30,TRBJ2-1,CAYATTPSGGDNEQFF
13,TRBV7-2,TRBJ1-1,CASRKDTNTEAFF
17,TRBV11-2,TRBJ1-6,CASSLRTGGFFNSPLHF
16,TRBV27,TRBJ1-1,CASSFIPRSMNTEAFF
12,TRBV5-6,TRBJ1-2,CASSLDRLSYTF
14,TRBV14,TRBJ2-7,CASSQDFGFGEQYF
14,TRBV2,TRBJ1-5,CASRGQNSNQPQHF
14,TRBV6-5,TRBJ2-2,CASSYVQTTGELFF
15,TRBV5-6,TRBJ1-2,CASSLEGTGIYGYTF
17,TRBV28,TRBJ1-3,CASSFAGSLSSGNTIYF